Shown below are 8 T cell receptor beta chains from a single sample sequenced in a study of T cell repertoires in cytomegalovirus infection. Each CDR3 protein is one row after TCRdb ran MiXCR on the reads. The top ten hold around 25% of the sample, which has approximately 500,000 distinct CDR3 sequences, more than 15% seen once. Sequenced: CD8+ T cells from PBMCs. These receptors originate from a human donor in good health (CMV status not recorded). Some clones in this sample may be carry-over from other donors' samples.

This clonotype showed up many times. The chain recombines TRBV27 with TRBJ1-2; D is possibly TRBD1 (6 bases). The V end lost 0 bases, the J end lost 2 bases, and 10 bases lay between the germline ends. The CDR3 consists of 15 residues. The germline CDR1 and CDR2 sequences are MNHEY and SMNVEV (reference sequence). CDR3: CASSLSWTANYGYTF. DNA for the CDR3: TGTGCCAGCAGTTTATCATGGACAGCAAACTATGGCTACACCTTC.

This clonotype has just a few counts. The chain couples TRBV2 to TRBJ2-3; D is ambiguous. Germline-derived CDR1 and CDR2 are SNHLY and FYNNEI. The CDR3 is 15 residues long. Trimming pared 7 bases from V and 0 bases from J, leaving 14 bases between. CDR3 DNA sequence: TGTGCCAGCACCGTCGTCCTGAGTAGCACAGATACGCAGTATTTT. Translating gives CASTVVLSSTDTQYF.

This clonotype was observed a handful of times. The J gene is TRBJ1-1, the V gene TRBV6-1, with 7 bases lining up with TRBD1. Germline lookup yields CDR1 MNHNS and CDR2 SASEGT. The CDR3 consists of 16 residues. Losses at the gene ends were 6 bases for V and 4 bases for J; bases not matched to a gene: 14. The CDR3 sequence is CASSLKLRQGRTEAFF. CDR3 nucleotide sequence: TGTGCCAGCAGCTTGAAACTCCGACAGGGACGCACTGAAGCTTTCTTT.

This clonotype was recorded at least ten times. The chain is built from TRBV10-3 and TRBJ1-1; D call uncertain. Germline-derived CDR1 and CDR2 are ENHRY and SYGVKD. The CDR3 covers 14 residues. Trimming took off 1 base at V and 1 base at J, with 7 bases between the two ends. The CDR3: CAISEFRGNTEAFF. As DNA, the CDR3 is TGTGCCATCAGTGAGTTCCGGGGGAACACTGAAGCTTTCTTT.

This clonotype was counted at least ten times. The rearrangement uses TRBV12-3 or TRBV12-4 and TRBJ2-7, with 12 bases aligning to TRBD2. The CDR3 runs to 17 residues. The trim removed 6 bases at V and 6 bases at J, leaving 15 bases unmatched. The CDR3: CASSSRLLTSGSPEQYF. DNA of the CDR3: TGTGCCAGCAGCTCCCGCCTCTTGACTAGCGGGAGTCCCGAGCAGTACTTC.

On this clonotype itself: This could be a read error, since a much larger clone is one nucleotide away. V usage is TRBV7-1 and J usage is TRBJ2-2; TRBD2 agrees at 12 bases. TRBV7-1 is treated as an ORF (open reading frame) with a function not yet certain. CDR3 length: 18 amino acids. CDR3 amino acids: CASRGSGLAGQNTGELVF. For the CDR3, the DNA is TGTGCCAGCCGGGGGTCGGGACTAGCGGGCCAAAACACCGGGGAGCTGGTTTTT.

This clonotype was detected ten times or more. The genes are TRBV6-1 and TRBJ1-2, with 7 bases identical to TRBD1. The V gene end was trimmed by 8 bases and the J gene end by 4 bases; junction bases not matched to a gene: 10. Germline-derived CDR1 and CDR2 are MNHNS and SASEGT. The CDR3 extends over 14 amino acids. In DNA, the CDR3 is TGTGCCAGCCCAAGACCAGGGACAGTCTATGGCTACACCTTC. It yields the protein CASPRPGTVYGYTF.

This chain connects TRBV20-1 to TRBJ1-1; 8 bases map to TRBD1. J gave up 0 bases and V 1 base, and 4 bases lay outside the gene matches. The germline CDR1 and CDR2 sequences are DFQATT and SNEGSKA (reference sequence). CDR3 length: 15 residues. CDR3 coding DNA: TGCAGTGCTAGAGTCACGGACAGGGTGAACACTGAAGCTTTCTTT. This translates into CSARVTDRVNTEAFF.